One and the same sample provided the 5 T cell receptor beta chains below, sequenced in a study of vaccination effects on CD4 cells after COVID-19 (dated by TCRdb to 2021 to 2024). After about 9 days of culture, CD4+ T cells were isolated with the EasySep CD4+ T cell isolation kit. These TCRs' antigens remain unknown. Library generation was performed with the immunoSEQ multiplex PCR assay. TCRdb mirrors the immuneACCESS table, restricted to in-frame sequences. Some clones are absent from its copies; in checked studies, under half trace to an unresolved V gene, and the reason for the others is unknown. The sample yields 45,000 to 50,000 clones; about 67% were counted once. Jointly, the top ten make up about 5% of the sample. The source material was CD4+ T cells from PBMCs cultured without peptide, sampled before COVID-19 vaccination. Source of these receptors: a human donor who received a COVID-19 vaccine.

CDR3 coding DNA: TGTGCCAGCAGTTTAGAGGGGGCTCGGGGTGAAGCTTTCTTT. Protein: CASSLEGARGEAFF. This chain joins TRBV27 and TRBJ1-1; 7 positions match TRBD1. Germline assignment: CDR1 MNHEY and CDR2 SMNVEV (reference sequence). The V and J ends lost 2 bases and 7 bases, in that order; junction bases with no gene match: 7. This CDR3 is 14 amino acids long.

This clone was counted once. The J gene is TRBJ1-4, the V gene TRBV2, with TRBD1 identical over 7 bases. Germline V gives CDR1 SNHLY, CDR2 FYNNEI. CDR3 size: 14 residues. V shed 6 bases and J 7 bases; nucleotides not matched to a gene: 8. CDR3 sequence: CASRYRGNGEKLFF. CDR3 DNA sequence: TGTGCCAGCAGGTACAGGGGTAATGGTGAAAAACTGTTTTTT.

V is TRBV4-1 and J is TRBJ2-2; 8 nucleotides match TRBD1. The V gene end was trimmed by 4 bases and the J gene end by 1 base; junction bases not matched to a gene: 2. Germline-derived CDR1 and CDR2 are MGHRA and YSYEKL. The CDR3 runs 15 residues. The DNA of the CDR3 is TGCGCCAGCAGCCTCGGACAGGGGAACACCGGGGAGCTGTTTTTT. It codes for CASSLGQGNTGELFF.

The J gene is TRBJ1-1, the V gene TRBV10-3, with 7 bases identical to TRBD1. Germline CDR1 is ENHRY and CDR2 is SYGVKD. Trimming took 6 bases from V and 11 from J; bases not matched to a gene: 9. The CDR3 extends over 12 amino acids. CDR3 in amino acids: CAIRRDREGAFF. As DNA, the CDR3 is TGTGCCATCAGGCGTGACAGGGAAGGTGCTTTCTTT.

V is TRBV19 and J is TRBJ2-2; D is ambiguous. In germline, CDR1 is LNHDA, CDR2 SQIVND (reference sequence). V lost 4 bases to trimming and J lost 5 bases, with 14 bases between them. This CDR3 comprises 15 residues. The CDR3 region is CASSRPKVSTGELFF. The CDR3 nucleotides are TGTGCCAGTAGTAGACCTAAGGTATCAACCGGGGAGCTGTTTTTT.